This T cell receptor beta chain emerged from a study of cytomegalovirus exposure and HLA in healthy donors. Trimming took 6 bases from V and 5 from J, leaving 11 bases between them. There are 11 residues in the CDR3. Germline assignment: CDR1 DFQATT and CDR2 SNEGSKA (reference sequence). Nominal health characterized the donors when sampled, though unrecorded immune exposures were likely. A word on this clone: Antigen specificity is unknown.

Overall study results and limits: In an earlier analysis, productive rearrangement rates for most beta V segments clustered near 87% or 30%. When analyzed later, a missense DCLRE1C variant was found to be linked to TCR beta V- and J-gene trimming.

The primer mix had 60 Vbeta and 13 Jbeta primers. Profiling relied on immunoSEQ multiplex PCR, and the TCRdb table lists in-frame clones only, not all of them. Altogether around 170,000 clones are present, around four fifths being singletons, with the ten largest covering more than 1.4%. The sequence derives from a man between 18 and 35 years old in good health and CMV-seronegative. The rearrangement links TRBV20-1 to TRBJ2-7, with D unclear. Sequencing used PBMCs. The CDR3, as DNA: TGCAGTGCCACAGTAGACAACGAGCAGTACTTC. It translates to CSATVDNEQYF.